This TCR beta chain was identified in a study of blood T cell repertoires in COVID-19. The wider study: COVID-19 samples from acute and convalescent phases originated in the United States, Italy and Spain. Nucleic acid was either cDNA or gDNA, and it came from T cells, B-cell-depleted T cells, or PBMCs.

In the authors' methods: For nucleated cells, counts were estimated from reference gene primer amplification. Profiled with immunoSEQ multiplex PCR; TCRdb holds only in-frame clones, not every one. Clone size and the V and J calls come from that table; the DNA yielded D and trimming. The data show approximately 200,000 clones, approximately 80% seen once. Germline V lookup: CDR1 SGHNT, CDR2 YYREEE (reference sequence). The ends lost 0 bases at V and 3 bases at J; junction bases unmatched: 4. The CDR3 covers 15 residues. Material for sequencing was peripheral blood. The rearrangement uses TRBV5-4 and TRBJ2-5; 8 bases align to TRBD2. This clonotype was sampled from a woman aged 50 to 60 with acute or convalescent COVID-19. The CDR3 coding sequence is TGTGCCAGCAGCTTGGATACTAGCGGTGAAGAGACCCAGTACTTC. Its protein is CASSLDTSGEETQYF.